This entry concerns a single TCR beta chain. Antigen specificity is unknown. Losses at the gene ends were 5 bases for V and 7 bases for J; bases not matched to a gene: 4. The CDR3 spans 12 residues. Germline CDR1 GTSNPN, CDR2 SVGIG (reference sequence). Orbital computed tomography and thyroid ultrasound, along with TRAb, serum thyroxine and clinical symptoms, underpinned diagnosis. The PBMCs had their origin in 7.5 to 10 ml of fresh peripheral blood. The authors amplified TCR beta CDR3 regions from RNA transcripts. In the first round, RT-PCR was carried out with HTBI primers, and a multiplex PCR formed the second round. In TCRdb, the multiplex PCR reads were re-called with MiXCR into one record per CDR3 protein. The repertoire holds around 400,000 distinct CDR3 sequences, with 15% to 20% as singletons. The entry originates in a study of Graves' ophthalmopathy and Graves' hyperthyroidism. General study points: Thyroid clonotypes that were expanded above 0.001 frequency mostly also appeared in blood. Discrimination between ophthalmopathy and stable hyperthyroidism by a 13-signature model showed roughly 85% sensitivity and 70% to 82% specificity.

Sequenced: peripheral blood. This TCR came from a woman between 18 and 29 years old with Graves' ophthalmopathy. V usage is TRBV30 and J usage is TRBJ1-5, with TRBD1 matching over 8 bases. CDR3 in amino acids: CAWDRGDQPQHF. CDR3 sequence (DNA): TGTGCCTGGGACAGGGGCGACCAGCCCCAGCATTTT.